This T cell receptor (beta chain) is drawn from a study of blood T cell repertoires in COVID-19. Study overall: The United States, Italy and Spain were the sources of the acute and convalescent COVID-19 samples. PBMCs, B-cell-depleted T cells, or T cells provided the cDNA or gDNA that made up the material.

This CDR3 contains 16 residues. The V gene's germline CDR1 is KGHSH and CDR2 LQKENI. V was trimmed by 2 bases and J by 5 bases, leaving 17 bases between them. Clones were read by immunoSEQ multiplex PCR, and TCRdb kept only the in-frame ones, dropping some. Of over 200,000 clones listed, 88% are singletons. This chain uses TRBV18 with TRBJ2-3, with D perhaps TRBD2 (6 bases). The TCR originated in an older woman with acute or convalescent COVID-19. The sequenced sample was peripheral blood. In DNA, the CDR3 is TGTGCCAGCTCACCAATGGCGGGAACCCTAGGAGATACGCAGTATTTT. This gives the protein CASSPMAGTLGDTQYF.